Sequencing of this T cell receptor (beta chain) was carried out in a study of blood T cell repertoires in COVID-19. Study in general: Samples of COVID-19 (acute and convalescent) were obtained from the United States, Italy and Spain. From T cells, B-cell-depleted T cells, or PBMCs came the material, which was cDNA or gDNA.

Germline-derived CDR1 and CDR2 are MNHEY and SVGEGT. There are 15 residues in the CDR3. V was cut by 5 bases and J by 2 bases, with 15 bases left in between. Recovery among Cohort 3 donors was established by two negative PCRs, clearance, or symptom resolution. How the authors handled the data: Estimation of nucleated cell counts relied on the amplification of reference gene primers. Assay: immunoSEQ multiplex PCR; the TCRdb copy retains only in-frame clones and omits some. The DNA was the basis for D and trimming; V, J and clone size are from that table. The profile shows hundreds of thousands of clones, roughly nine tenths of them singletons.

The sequenced material came from PBMCs or T cells enriched from blood (not recorded which). This receptor was identified in a woman aged 50 to 60 who had recovered from COVID-19. V gene TRBV6-2 or TRBV6-3 combines with J gene TRBJ1-2; possible D gene TRBD1, 6 bases. In DNA form, the CDR3 reads TGTGCCAGCAGTAATGGAGCAGGGGCGAACTATGGCTACACCTTC. This codes for CASSNGAGANYGYTF.